This T cell receptor (beta chain) was identified in a study of blood T cell repertoires in COVID-19. Study context: From T cells, B-cell-depleted T cells, or PBMCs came the material, which was cDNA or gDNA.

The repertoire was sequenced with immunoSEQ multiplex PCR; TCRdb's copy has only in-frame clones and lacks some. The sample yields some 150,000 clones, approximately 82% seen once. V was pared by 5 bases and J by 6 bases, with 21 bases of the junction left unmatched. Germline assignment: CDR1 MNHNY and CDR2 SVGAGI (reference sequence). This CDR3 has 19 residues. The V and J genes are TRBV6-6 and TRBJ1-4, with TRBD1 matching 7 bases. The source of this sequence is a woman in her 50s in a cohort exposed to, infected with or recovered from COVID-19 (not recorded which). Material for sequencing was PBMCs or T cells enriched from blood (not recorded which). DNA for the CDR3: TGTGCCAGCAGTCCAACAGGGGCCAGACGCGTTAACGCTTATGAAAAACTGTTTTTT. Its protein is CASSPTGARRVNAYEKLFF.